This is a list of T cell receptor beta chains from one sample in a study of OX40 agonist ivuxolimab in advanced cancers. The repertoire was sequenced with immunoSEQ multiplex PCR; TCRdb's copy has only in-frame clones and lacks some. The sample has 55,000 to 85,000 clones, 75% to 90% seen once; the top ten hold around 2.8%. Here the sequenced sample was CD4+ or CD8+ T cells sorted from blood, taken in a trial of the OX40 agonist ivuxolimab. All receptors derive from an adult with an advanced solid tumor such as melanoma, head and neck, liver or kidney cancer. Both conserved end residues are part of each CDR3. D genes are given only for firm matches. Rows give clone size only sometimes, using once, few, many, or a class for an expanded clone.

-	-	TRBV10-3	TRBJ2-7	CAISDIGTNYYEQYF	TGTGCCATCAGTGATATCGGGACCAACTACTACGAGCAGTACTTC
-	TRBD1	TRBV6-1	TRBJ1-4	CASSGQGEKLFF	TGTGCCAGCAGTGGACAGGGGGAAAAACTGTTTTTT
-	-	TRBV7-8	TRBJ2-1	CASSPDRLGLSPENEQFF	TGTGCCAGCAGCCCAGACAGGCTGGGACTCTCCCCCGAAAATGAGCAGTTCTTC
-	-	TRBV10-3	TRBJ1-2	CAISESGGVGGYTF	TGTGCCATCAGTGAGTCAGGGGGAGTCGGCGGCTACACCTTC
-	TRBD1	TRBV7-3	TRBJ2-1	CASRKTGTDEQFF	TGTGCCAGCAGGAAGACAGGGACCGATGAGCAGTTCTTC
-	TRBD1	TRBV2	TRBJ1-4	CASSLGTGGYEKLFF	TGTGCCAGCAGTCTAGGGACAGGGGGGTATGAAAAACTGTTTTTT
-	TRBD1	TRBV18	TRBJ2-4	CASSAEQGALDKNIQYF	TGTGCCAGCTCAGCCGAACAGGGGGCCTTGGACAAAAACATTCAGTACTTC
-	TRBD1	TRBV23-1	TRBJ2-2	CASSQFTNRGPVDTGELFF	TGCGCCAGCAGTCAATTTACCAACAGGGGGCCGGTAGACACCGGGGAGCTGTTTTTT
-	-	TRBV18	TRBJ1-3	CASSPVYLEGPSGNTIYF	TGTGCCAGCTCACCAGTGTATTTAGAGGGCCCCTCTGGAAACACCATATATTTT
-	TRBD1	TRBV9	TRBJ2-1	CASSGTGWGLGEQFF	TGTGCCAGCAGCGGGACAGGGTGGGGCCTCGGAGAGCAGTTCTTC
few	TRBD1	TRBV29-1	TRBJ1-4	CSVTGTGTASTNEKLFF	TGCAGCGTGACCGGGACAGGGACAGCTTCAACTAATGAAAAACTGTTTTTT
-	TRBD2	TRBV7-9	TRBJ2-5	CASSFTGGLETQYF	TGTGCCAGCAGCTTCACGGGGGGGCTAGAGACCCAGTACTTC
-	TRBD1	TRBV9	TRBJ1-4	CASSVGTGPNEKLFF	TGTGCCAGCAGCGTAGGGACAGGCCCTAATGAAAAACTGTTTTTT
-	-	TRBV15	TRBJ1-4	CATSLRITNEKLFF	TGTGCCACCAGCCTCCGGATAACTAATGAAAAACTGTTTTTT
-	-	TRBV11-2	TRBJ1-4	CASSPKRDEKLFF	TGTGCCAGCAGCCCAAAAAGGGATGAAAAACTGTTTTTT
-	TRBD1	TRBV28	TRBJ1-1	CASRRQGAVTEAFF	TGTGCCAGCAGACGACAGGGGGCGGTAACTGAAGCTTTCTTT
-	TRBD2	TRBV5-1	TRBJ2-7	CASSAQLAGLTSYEQYF	TGCGCCAGCAGCGCACAGTTAGCGGGGCTTACCTCCTACGAGCAGTACTTC
few	TRBD1	TRBV6-5	TRBJ1-5	CASRGQGRQPQHF	TGTGCCAGCAGGGGACAGGGGAGACAGCCCCAGCATTTT
-	TRBD2	TRBV28	TRBJ2-5	CASSQGLAETQYF	TGTGCCAGCAGCCAGGGACTAGCTGAGACCCAGTACTTC
-	-	TRBV19	TRBJ2-4	CASSIGGRAKNIQYF	TGTGCCAGTAGTATAGGGGGTAGAGCCAAAAACATTCAGTACTTC
-	-	TRBV6-5	TRBJ2-1	CASSYAAGGQFF	TGTGCCAGCAGTTACGCGGCCGGGGGCCAGTTCTTC
-	-	TRBV28	TRBJ2-6	CASSPAQAGANVLTF	TGTGCCAGCAGCCCCGCCCAGGCCGGGGCCAACGTCCTGACTTTC
-	TRBD1	TRBV6-1	TRBJ1-4	CASGDRGWGNEKLFF	TGTGCCAGCGGAGACAGGGGCTGGGGAAATGAAAAACTGTTTTTT
-	-	TRBV9	TRBJ2-5	CAGRGRETQYF	TGTGCCGGTCGGGGGAGAGAGACCCAGTACTTC
-	-	TRBV6-1	TRBJ1-5	CASRVGSQPQHF	TGTGCCAGCAGGGTAGGGTCACAGCCCCAGCATTTT
-	TRBD1	TRBV28	TRBJ1-4	CASSPTGGNEKLFF	TGTGCCAGCAGTCCGACAGGGGGGAATGAAAAACTGTTTTTT
-	-	TRBV5-1	TRBJ2-3	CASSLDGTTDTQYF	TGCGCCAGCAGCTTGGATGGGACTACAGATACGCAGTATTTT
-	TRBD2	TRBV5-1	TRBJ2-5	CASSTGNPGLAGEETQYF	TGCGCCAGCAGCACAGGAAATCCGGGACTAGCGGGGGAAGAGACCCAGTACTTC
-	-	TRBV6-5	TRBJ1-5	CATTPTSFNQPQHF	TGTGCCACCACCCCGACGAGTTTCAATCAGCCCCAGCATTTT
few	TRBD2	TRBV19	TRBJ2-5	CASTSGFGLAETQYF	TGTGCCAGTACTTCCGGGTTTGGACTAGCAGAGACCCAGTACTTC
-	TRBD2	TRBV5-1	TRBJ2-7	CASSLGLAGGSYEQYF	TGCGCCAGCAGCTTGGGACTAGCGGGGGGATCCTACGAGCAGTACTTC
-	-	TRBV6-5	TRBJ1-1	CASSYGRWEGNTEAFF	TGTGCCAGCAGTTACGGGAGATGGGAGGGGAACACTGAAGCTTTCTTT
few	-	TRBV2	TRBJ2-3	CASSVGRGGTDTQYF	TGTGCCAGCAGTGTTGGGCGGGGCGGCACAGATACGCAGTATTTT
few	-	TRBV7-8	TRBJ2-5	CASRPEGGRRETQYF	TGTGCCAGCAGACCCGAGGGGGGGCGTCGAGAGACCCAGTACTTC
-	-	TRBV29-1	TRBJ1-2	CSVAPKLGPRGYTF	TGCAGCGTTGCCCCCAAACTCGGTCCGAGGGGCTACACCTTC
-	TRBD2	TRBV7-2	TRBJ2-5	CASSLSRLAETQYF	TGTGCCAGCAGCTTAAGCCGACTAGCGGAGACCCAGTACTTC
-	TRBD1	TRBV5-1	TRBJ1-1	CASSLEGQAGTEAFF	TGCGCCAGCAGCTTGGAAGGACAGGCAGGGACTGAAGCTTTCTTT
-	TRBD1	TRBV10-1	TRBJ2-1	CASSPVDRGNEQFF	TGCGCCAGCAGTCCCGTCGACAGGGGAAATGAGCAGTTCTTC
-	-	TRBV7-9	TRBJ1-1	CASRLQGSEAFF	TGTGCCAGCAGACTCCAGGGGTCTGAAGCTTTCTTT
-	-	TRBV18	TRBJ2-1	CASSPTGSTYNEQFF	TGTGCCAGCTCACCGACCGGAAGCACATACAATGAGCAGTTCTTC
-	-	TRBV5-6	TRBJ2-2	CASSFSSRGNTGELFF	TGTGCCAGCAGCTTCTCCTCCCGGGGGAACACCGGGGAGCTGTTTTTT
-	TRBD1	TRBV6-6	TRBJ1-1	CASSRPRQGRNTEAFF	TGTGCCAGCAGTCGACCTCGACAGGGTAGGAACACTGAAGCTTTCTTT
once	TRBD1	TRBV25-1	TRBJ2-3	CASSGFGQGADTQYF	TGTGCCAGCAGTGGCTTCGGACAGGGGGCAGATACGCAGTATTTT
once	-	TRBV2	TRBJ2-2	CASARYGANTGELFF	TGTGCCTCAGCACGGTATGGGGCGAACACCGGGGAGCTGTTTTTT
-	TRBD1	TRBV19	TRBJ2-7	CASSIAVQGGGWEQYF	TGTGCCAGTAGTATAGCGGTACAGGGGGGCGGCTGGGAGCAGTACTTC
-	-	TRBV6-5	TRBJ1-2	CASSYEGNYGYTF	TGTGCCAGCAGTTACGAGGGTAACTATGGCTACACCTTC
-	-	TRBV5-4	TRBJ2-1	CASSSGLGGPYNEQFF	TGTGCCAGCAGCTCCGGCCTGGGCGGACCCTACAATGAGCAGTTCTTC
-	-	TRBV7-3	TRBJ2-7	CASSLTGAGPPYEQYF	TGTGCCAGCAGCTTAACGGGCGCAGGACCACCCTACGAGCAGTACTTC
-	TRBD1	TRBV4-2	TRBJ1-2	CASSQGTGTRKDREGDTF	TGTGCCAGCAGCCAAGGGACAGGGACAAGAAAGGACAGGGAAGGGGACACCTTC
-	TRBD1	TRBV6-7	TRBJ1-5	CASRGRGCDQPQHF	TGTGCCAGCAGAGGCAGGGGGTGCGATCAGCCCCAGCATTTT
-	TRBD2	TRBV5-1	TRBJ2-2	CASTGLAGTNTGELFF	TGCGCCAGCACGGGACTAGCGGGGACGAACACCGGGGAGCTGTTTTTT
-	-	TRBV30	TRBJ2-2	CAWSPWEGELFF	TGTGCCTGGAGTCCCTGGGAAGGGGAGCTGTTTTTT
-	-	TRBV7-9	TRBJ2-7	CASSPTNTVTKQYF	TGTGCCAGCAGCCCTACGAACACAGTGACCAAGCAGTACTTC
-	TRBD2	TRBV4-3	TRBJ2-5	CASSQDNRRGETQYF	TGCGCCAGCAGCCAAGACAACAGGCGGGGGGAGACCCAGTACTTC
-	-	TRBV5-5	TRBJ1-2	CASSLQRDGYTF	TGTGCCAGCAGCCTACAGCGGGATGGCTACACCTTC
-	TRBD2	TRBV5-1	TRBJ2-3	CASSMSPGGNTQYF	TGCGCCAGCAGTATGAGTCCGGGGGGGAATACGCAGTATTTT
-	-	TRBV28	TRBJ1-5	CASSLLSTDSNQPQHF	TGTGCCAGCAGTTTACTATCCACGGATAGCAATCAGCCCCAGCATTTT
-	-	TRBV2	TRBJ1-2	CASSVDSSNYGYTF	TGTGCCAGCAGTGTTGACAGCTCTAACTATGGCTACACCTTC
-	TRBD1	TRBV9	TRBJ1-2	CASSNRDRGHGYTF	TGTGCCAGCAGCAACCGGGACAGGGGGCATGGCTACACCTTC